This T cell receptor (beta chain) was identified during a study of T cells expressing NK-cell markers (dated by TCRdb to about 2020). For context, the study as a whole: TCR beta-chain repertoires were profiled in sorted CD3+CD56+NKG2C+, CD3+CD56+NKG2C- and CD3+CD56-NKG2C+ T-cell subsets from about 8 donors. Seven of the eight sequenced donors were HCMV-seropositive and one was HCMV-seronegative. All eight donors whose samples were sequenced were randomly selected healthy volunteers, three of them men and five women. Libraries were sequenced as 2 x 150 bp reads on Illumina HiSeq 2000/2500, MiSeq or NextSeq. Study-level results and caveats: In roughly six donors, the dominant CD3+CD56+NKG2C+ clonotypes were among the top 10 CD8+ clonotypes and accounted for about 1.0-7.5% of CD8+ T cells. It remained unclear whether the expanded NKG2C-expressing T cell clones were specific for HCMV antigens. Those dominant clonotypes were again the most abundant among CD3+CD56-NKG2C+ cells in a few donors, at about 25-60.1%.

To determine HCMV serostatus, a commercial ELISA kit was used to detect HCMV-specific IgG in serum. Ficoll density gradient centrifugation was used to isolate peripheral blood mononuclear cells from blood. As to this clonotype: Its antigen is currently not known.

The sequencing machine was an Illumina HiSeq 2000. 5'RACE template switching, by which a universal primer site and unique molecular identifiers were added, was used to make TCR beta cDNA libraries. Synthesis of cDNA was primed from the TCR beta constant segment and was followed by two consecutive PCR amplification steps. For the original study's pipeline: MIGEC was used to demultiplex reads and group the reads by UMI, and MiTCR was used to assemble and quantify clonotypes. To remove erroneous sequences, TCR cDNA sequences were retained only when supported by two or more reads. The tcR package was used for downstream repertoire analysis, and clonotypes were matched between fractions using CDR3 nucleotide sequence together with V segment. VDJmatch was used to annotate antigen specificity against VDJdb, with one amino acid substitution allowed in CDR3. TCRdb reprocessed the raw reads; every CDR3 protein sequence is a single record, and DNA is not supplied. V and J calls and clone size were set by TCRdb, not the authors. The table kept for this sample lists almost 450,000 distinct CDR3 sequences. The ten largest clones add up to 7.3% of the sample.

The CDR3 starts with the cysteine, ends with the phenylalanine, and has 14 residues. Nucleotide data are not available. The material sequenced was blood T cells: a sorted CD56 or NKG2C T cell subset, CD4+ or CD8+ T cells, or bulk PBMC T cells (not recorded which). The receptor's source is a woman aged 18 to 75 in good health. The rearranged segments are TRBV12-3 or TRBV12-4 and TRBJ2-1; TCRdb picks TRBD1, but there is no DNA to check that call. For the CDR3, the sequence is CASSFGGYSNEQFF.